This T cell receptor (beta chain) derives from a study of cytomegalovirus exposure and HLA in healthy donors. The study's findings and limits: Compared with the approximately 680-donor mean, an Asian-associated ancestry cluster reportedly had fewer N-insertions, according to a later analysis. In all likelihood, a cluster of highly shared sequence variants was a sequencing artifact. The CMV antigen specificity of three CMV-associated chains was confirmed through in vitro analysis. It was reported that the classifier diagnosed cytomegalovirus status with high specificity and sensitivity in both the original and validation cohorts.

In the case of this clone: What it binds is unknown.

The PCR contained 60 Vbeta and 13 Jbeta primers. TCRdb's copy holds only in-frame clones and misses some; the assay was immunoSEQ multiplex PCR. This table holds 110,000 to 150,000 clones, 77% found once. Germline values: CDR1 SGHTA, CDR2 FQGNSA. V lost 4 bases and J lost 2, with 17 bases in between. The CDR3 sequence is 16 residues long. The J gene is TRBJ1-2, the V gene TRBV7-2; TRBD1 might be the D (5 bases). The sequencing sample was made of PBMCs. The TCR sequence derives from a male donor in good health and CMV-seronegative. The CDR3 nucleotides are TGTGCCAGCAGCTGGTATAACCGGCAGGGAAACTATGGCTACACCTTC. Translated, it gives CASSWYNRQGNYGYTF.